The rows below give T cell receptor beta chains drawn from one sample of a study of T cell changes during pregnancy in multiple sclerosis. Assay used: immunoSEQ multiplex PCR; TCRdb lists only in-frame clones, some missing. The sample comprises roughly 120,000 clones, approximately 93% of which are singletons, and 6.2% rests with the top ten. The material was peripheral blood, obtained before pregnancy. All receptors come from a female donor with multiple sclerosis, enrolled in a pregnancy study. Both conserved end residues are part of each CDR3. D genes are given only for firm matches. Rows give clone size only sometimes, using once, few, many, or a class for an expanded clone.

CDR3,DNA,size,length,V,J,D
CASSLRGQAPSEQYF,TGTGCCAGCAGTTTAAGGGGACAGGCCCCCTCGGAGCAGTACTTC,once,15,TRBV27,TRBJ2-7,TRBD1
CASSLTRGLGGEKLFF,TGTGCCAGCAGTTTGACAAGAGGGTTGGGAGGCGAAAAACTGTTTTTT,-,16,TRBV28,TRBJ1-4,-
CASSAPPVRDIAKNIQYF,TGTGCCAGCAGCGCCCCCCCTGTGAGGGATATTGCCAAAAACATTCAGTACTTC,-,18,TRBV7-8,TRBJ2-4,-
CASSLAGGDGYTF,TGTGCCAGCAGCTTGGCGGGCGGGGATGGCTACACCTTC,once,13,TRBV5-4,TRBJ1-2,-
CASSTGTGVGNSPLHF,TGTGCCAGCAGCACGGGGACAGGGGTGGGGAATTCACCCCTCCACTTT,-,16,TRBV7-2,TRBJ1-6,TRBD1
CASSLAGGMGLISGANVLTF,TGCGCCAGCAGCTTGGCCGGCGGGATGGGCCTTATCTCTGGGGCCAACGTCCTGACTTTC,once,20,TRBV5-1,TRBJ2-6,-
CASRIQGVGTEAFF,TGTGCCAGCAGGATCCAGGGTGTAGGCACTGAAGCTTTCTTT,-,14,TRBV2,TRBJ1-1,-
CASSLKGTSGAETQYF,TGTGCCAGCAGCCTAAAGGGGACTAGCGGGGCGGAGACCCAGTACTTC,-,16,TRBV2,TRBJ2-5,TRBD2
CSVHRQGSNTEAFF,TGCAGCGTCCATAGACAGGGGTCGAACACTGAAGCTTTCTTT,-,14,TRBV29-1,TRBJ1-1,TRBD1
CSVPGGGSWTEAFF,TGCAGCGTTCCCGGAGGTGGATCGTGGACTGAAGCTTTCTTT,-,14,TRBV29-1,TRBJ1-1,-
CASSPRQGPYNEQFF,TGTGCCAGCAGCCCTAGACAGGGCCCCTACAATGAGCAGTTCTTC,-,15,TRBV5-6,TRBJ2-1,TRBD1
CASSLHGTGEEKLFF,TGTGCCAGCAGCCTACACGGGACAGGGGAGGAAAAACTGTTTTTT,-,15,TRBV7-3,TRBJ1-4,TRBD1
CASSLGLPSIGELFF,TGCGCCAGCAGCTTGGGACTCCCCTCCATCGGGGAGCTGTTTTTT,once,15,TRBV5-1,TRBJ2-2,-
CASTSTGQGYTGELFF,TGTGCCAGTACCTCCACGGGACAGGGATACACCGGGGAGCTGTTTTTT,-,16,TRBV19,TRBJ2-2,TRBD1
CASSPSTGSTEAFF,TGTGCCAGCAGTCCATCGACAGGGAGCACTGAAGCTTTCTTT,-,14,TRBV7-9,TRBJ1-1,TRBD1
CASSFSGTSGKRSYEQYF,TGTGCCAGCAGCTTCTCCGGGACTAGCGGAAAACGGTCCTACGAGCAGTACTTC,-,18,TRBV5-4,TRBJ2-7,TRBD2
CASSRPQDDEQFF,TGTGCCAGCAGCCGGCCACAGGACGATGAGCAGTTCTTC,-,13,TRBV5-6,TRBJ2-1,-
CASSVSGQGLADNTEAFF,TGTGCCAGCAGCGTATCTGGGCAGGGGCTCGCGGACAACACTGAAGCTTTCTTT,-,18,TRBV9,TRBJ1-1,-
CASSPRTLSSGANVLTF,TGTGCCAGCAGCCCCCGGACTCTTAGCTCTGGGGCCAACGTCCTGACTTTC,-,17,TRBV27,TRBJ2-6,-
CASSQVARFSGNTIYF,TGCGCCAGCAGCCAAGTGGCCCGTTTCTCTGGAAACACCATATATTTT,-,16,TRBV4-1,TRBJ1-3,-
CASSPFGGTDTQYF,TGTGCCAGCAGCCCATTCGGGGGCACAGATACGCAGTATTTT,once,14,TRBV9,TRBJ2-3,-
CATNRQQETQYF,TGTGCCACTAACAGACAGCAAGAGACCCAGTACTTC,-,12,TRBV2,TRBJ2-5,-
CASSESRGRGQHYEQYF,TGCGCCAGCAGTGAGTCGCGGGGCAGGGGGCAGCACTACGAGCAGTACTTC,-,17,TRBV10-2,TRBJ2-7,TRBD1
CTPGGITEAFF,TGCACCCCTGGAGGTATCACTGAAGCTTTCTTT,-,11,TRBV20-1,TRBJ1-1,-
CASSSAGGRAEKLFF,TGTGCCAGCAGCTCGGCAGGAGGGCGGGCTGAAAAACTGTTTTTT,-,15,TRBV7-9,TRBJ1-4,-
CASSGQGWGRGVGELFF,TGTGCCAGCAGTGGACAGGGTTGGGGTCGTGGTGTCGGGGAGCTGTTTTTT,-,17,TRBV6-1,TRBJ2-2,TRBD1
CASSEWGGNEQFF,TGTGCCAGCAGTGAATGGGGGGGTAATGAGCAGTTCTTC,-,13,TRBV6-4,TRBJ2-1,TRBD2
CASSLSPLASGRARTQYF,TGTGCCAGCAGTTTATCCCCACTAGCTAGCGGGAGGGCCCGTACGCAGTATTTT,-,18,TRBV27,TRBJ2-3,TRBD2
CASSLAGTSVETQYF,TGTGCCAGCAGCCTAGCAGGGACTAGCGTAGAGACCCAGTACTTC,-,15,TRBV5-4,TRBJ2-5,TRBD2
CASSLWIAGGSNQPQHF,TGTGCCAGCAGTTTATGGATTGCGGGTGGCAGCAATCAGCCCCAGCATTTT,-,17,TRBV28,TRBJ1-5,-
CASSQGVAGIVYQETQYF,TGTGCCAGCAGCCAAGGGGTAGCGGGAATTGTTTATCAAGAGACCCAGTACTTC,-,18,TRBV14,TRBJ2-5,TRBD2
CASTVRGRNTEAFF,TGTGCCAGCACGGTCAGGGGACGGAACACTGAAGCTTTCTTT,once,14,TRBV11-2,TRBJ1-1,-
CASSISQGGRDTEAFF,TGTGCCAGTAGTATAAGCCAAGGAGGGCGAGACACTGAAGCTTTCTTT,-,16,TRBV19,TRBJ1-1,-
CASSLEAGGSYEQYF,TGTGCCAGCAGCTTAGAAGCGGGGGGATCCTACGAGCAGTACTTC,-,15,TRBV7-7,TRBJ2-7,TRBD2
CASSEAYRPQYF,TGTGCCAGCAGTGAAGCGTACAGGCCCCAGTACTTC,-,12,TRBV6-1,TRBJ2-5,-
CASSFRLAGGTDTQYF,TGTGCCAGCAGCTTTCGACTAGCGGGGGGCACAGATACGCAGTATTTT,once,16,TRBV7-2,TRBJ2-3,TRBD2
CASSENSDQPQHF,TGTGCCAGCAGTGAAAACTCGGATCAGCCCCAGCATTTT,-,13,TRBV2,TRBJ1-5,-
CASSLKAGQDGEKLFF,TGTGCCAGCAGCTTGAAGGCGGGACAGGACGGTGAAAAACTGTTTTTT,-,16,TRBV5-4,TRBJ1-4,TRBD1
CASSLSSVDSGNTIYF,TGTGCCAGCAGCTTATCGTCGGTTGACTCTGGAAACACCATATATTTT,-,16,TRBV7-9,TRBJ1-3,-
CASSIGTGNYGYTF,TGTGCCAGTAGTATCGGGACAGGGAACTATGGCTACACCTTC,few,14,TRBV19,TRBJ1-2,TRBD1
CASSPGLAGEGTQYF,TGTGCCAGTTCCCCGGGACTAGCGGGAGAGGGTACGCAGTATTTT,-,15,TRBV9,TRBJ2-3,TRBD2